These 2 T cell receptor beta chains originate from one sample sequenced in a study of neurological immune-mediated disorders. TCRdb re-called the 5' RACE reads through MiXCR, storing one row per CDR3 protein. The sample carries around 44,000 distinct CDR3 sequences, more than 12% recorded once. The sample comprised CD4+ T cells from blood. All receptors derive from an older woman with HTLV-1-associated myelopathy (HAM/TSP).

In this sample, this clonotype turned up many times. The chain links TRBV6-1 to TRBJ1-3; D uncertain. The germline V and J ends were trimmed by 3 bases and 1 base, with 13 bases remaining between them. The CDR3 totals 16 residues. Looked up from germline, CDR1 is MNHNS and CDR2 is SASEGT. The CDR3 loop reads CASSERIARSGNTIYF. CDR3 in DNA: TGTGCCAGCAGTGAGAGAATCGCCAGATCTGGAAACACCATATATTTT.

There are many counts of this clonotype. The chain combines TRBV5-1 with TRBJ2-7; TRBD1 aligns across 9 bases. The germline CDR1 and CDR2 sequences are SGHRS and YFSETQ. The CDR3 runs to 17 residues. J was trimmed by 3 bases and V by 1 base; bases with no gene match: 11. DNA for the CDR3: TGCGCCAGCAGCTTGATGGGACAGGGTCTGCTCCACTACGAGCAGTACTTC. This codes for CASSLMGQGLLHYEQYF.